Reported below is one TCR beta chain. The antigen is undetermined. CDR1 is LNHDA and CDR2 is SQIVND in the germline V gene (reference sequence). Losses at the gene ends were 7 bases for V and 1 base for J; bases not matched to a gene: 6. This CDR3 comprises 14 residues. This specimen belongs to a study of graft-versus-host responses after intestinal transplantation. Study-wide background: All recipients were given anti-thymocyte globulin induction, and tacrolimus and steroids were then administered for roughly 3 years.

The data were produced by immunoSEQ multiplex PCR, yet TCRdb's version contains in-frame clones alone and is incomplete. Found here are approximately 68,000 clones, around 91% of them singletons; the top ten hold about 4%. Study-wide results and limits: Individuals who had graft-donor T cell macrochimerism had allografts that showed high graft-versus-host to host-versus-graft clonal ratios. Marrow from the recipient contained GvH clones, some of which had appeared first in ileum or blood. Peak GvH clone levels in circulation were associated with early post-transplant HvG declines.

The chain couples TRBV19 to TRBJ1-1, with 7 bases that match TRBD1. The sequence was obtained from a human donor who was the organ donor for an intestinal transplant. The sequencing used unstimulated CD8+ T cells sorted from spleen or lymph node cells, collected before transplant. The CDR3 sequence: CASIDREENTEAFF. DNA of the CDR3: TGTGCCAGTATTGACAGGGAGGAGAACACTGAAGCTTTCTTT.